Following are 7 T cell receptor beta chains from one sample sequenced in a study of shared clonotypes between healthy human individuals. The table came from immunoSEQ multiplex PCR; TCRdb's copy has only in-frame clones and leaves some out. The table has about 380,000 clones, roughly 96% seen once; the top ten hold about 0.32%. Sequencing was performed on memory CD8+ T cells sorted from blood. Subset reported: CD45RO+ cells pooled with CCR7-negative TemRA cells. The receptors originated from a man aged 25 to 40 in good health.

This chain connects TRBV29-1 to TRBJ2-5; D gene ambiguous. This CDR3 is built from 13 residues. CDR1 is SQVTM, CDR2 ANQGSEA, per germline. V gave up 3 bases and J gave up 5 bases, with 13 bases separating them. CDR3 DNA: TGCAGCGTTGAGGCCGTACACCGGGAGACCCAGTACTTC. Its translation is CSVEAVHRETQYF.

J is TRBJ2-3 and V is TRBV29-1; 7 bases agree with TRBD2. The CDR3 consists of 18 residues. The junction had 19 bases not matched to a gene; V was cut back by 5 bases and J by 2 bases. The V gene's germline CDR1 is SQVTM and CDR2 ANQGSEA. CDR3 sequence reads: CSVIKGLWASGHTDTQYF. The CDR3 coding sequence is TGCAGCGTTATCAAAGGCCTTTGGGCTAGCGGCCACACAGATACGCAGTATTTT.

The chain joins TRBV10-3 to TRBJ2-1; D uncertain. Trimming shortened V by 4 bases and J by 6 bases, and 4 bases separated the two germline ends. The germline V gene has CDR1 ENHRY and CDR2 SYGVKD. The CDR3 extends over 11 amino acids. CDR3 sequence: CAISAANEQFF. As DNA, the CDR3 is TGTGCCATCAGTGCAGCCAATGAGCAGTTCTTC.

V usage is TRBV10-1 and J usage is TRBJ1-2; 7 nucleotides match TRBD1. Trimming removed 6 bases from V and 14 bases from J; junction bases left unmatched: 15. CDR1 and CDR2 (germline): WNHNN, SYGVQD (reference sequence). The CDR3 contains 13 residues. CDR3 nucleotide sequence: TGCGCCAGCAGCGGTGGACAGGACCAGATGTATACCTTC. Translated: CASSGGQDQMYTF.

V is TRBV7-9 and J is TRBJ2-7; no clear D. The length of the CDR3 is 15 residues. The V end lost 1 base, the J end lost 3 bases, and 13 bases lay between the germline ends. The germline gives CDR1 SEHNR, CDR2 FQNEAQ (reference sequence). CDR3 nucleotide sequence: TGTGCCAGCAGCTTAGTTACAGCGTTAAACTACGAGCAGTACTTC. It specifies CASSLVTALNYEQYF.

V usage is TRBV5-1 and J usage is TRBJ2-3, with 7 bases aligning to TRBD2. Losses at the gene ends were 0 bases for V and 7 bases for J; bases not matched to a gene: 2. This CDR3 region has 13 residues. Germline CDR1 is SGHRS and CDR2 is YFSETQ. CDR3 protein: CASSLGGLNTQYF. The CDR3 bases are TGCGCCAGCAGCTTGGGGGGACTAAATACGCAGTATTTT.

The chain employs TRBV29-1 and TRBJ1-4; possibly TRBD1 for D (6 bases). This CDR3 comprises 12 residues. Germline assignment: CDR1 SQVTM and CDR2 ANQGSEA. V was pared by 5 bases and J by 5 bases, with 9 bases between. The CDR3 loop reads CSVRQANEKLFF. In DNA form, the CDR3 reads TGCAGCGTTAGACAGGCAAATGAAAAACTGTTTTTT.